The 7 T cell receptor beta chains below come from one sample, sequenced in a study of identical twins (dated by TCRdb to the mid-2010s). Libraries were built with 5' RACE. The instrument given in TCRdb is Illumina HiSeq 2000. The public reads were reprocessed in TCRdb via fastp at Q25 and MiXCR, keeping in-frame beta chains. CDR3 protein sequences are deduplicated, and each keeps its most common genes and DNA. This sample has 240,000 or so distinct CDR3 sequences in its table, and roughly 13% of those were observed once. Roughly 4% of the sample is taken by the ten largest. Another study also made use of these data, one on yellow fever vaccine responses in identical twins.

The sequenced sample consisted of memory (CD45RO+) T cells sorted from blood. In the paper's terms, the cell subset or site label means: CD45RO+ enriched T cells. The receptors were gathered from a young woman in good health.

This sequence joins TRBV29-1 and TRBJ2-2, with 7 nucleotides matching TRBD2. This CDR3 has 15 amino acids. J lost 4 bases, V lost 5 bases, and 10 bases had no gene match. The germline gives CDR1 SQVTM, CDR2 ANQGSEA. CDR3 in amino acids: CSVNLAAASTGELFF. The CDR3 DNA sequence: TGCAGCGTTAACCTAGCGGCTGCCTCCACCGGGGAGCTGTTTTTT.

This clonotype was detected only a few times. The rearrangement uses TRBV20-1 and TRBJ2-1, with 9 bases fitting TRBD2. Germline V gene sequence: CDR1 DFQATT, CDR2 SNEGSKA (reference sequence). This CDR3 contains 15 residues. The junction had 7 bases not matched to a gene; V was cut back by 0 bases and J by 7 bases. The CDR3 region is CSARDRGGGTNEQFF. CDR3 sequence (DNA): TGCAGTGCTAGAGATCGCGGGGGGGGCACGAATGAGCAGTTCTTC.

This clonotype was counted between two and nine times. The chain uses TRBV2 and TRBJ1-4, with 7 bases aligning to TRBD1. V was clipped by 4 bases and J by 8 bases; unmatched bases: 7. The CDR3 spans 14 residues. Germline-derived CDR1 and CDR2 are SNHLY and FYNNEI. The CDR3 here is CASSGDSGGEKLFF. CDR3 nucleotides: TGTGCCAGCAGTGGGGACAGCGGAGGGGAAAAACTGTTTTTT.

The chain combines TRBV2 with TRBJ2-4; D gene uncertain. This CDR3 comprises 15 residues. The germline gives CDR1 SNHLY, CDR2 FYNNEI. With 6 bases removed from V and 0 bases from J, the gap between germline ends came to 12 bases. The CDR3, as DNA: TGTGCCAGCAGACAAATAGGGCTAGCCAAAAACATTCAGTACTTC. It encodes CASRQIGLAKNIQYF.

The V call is TRBV20-1, the J call TRBJ2-1, with 11 bases fitting TRBD2. The CDR3 is 15 amino acids. V was pared by 6 bases and J by 8 bases, with 12 bases of the junction left unmatched. The germline V gene encodes CDR1 DFQATT and CDR2 SNEGSKA (reference sequence). The CDR3 sequence is CSALSTGTSGHEQFF. The CDR3 nucleotides are TGCAGTGCCCTTTCGACCGGGACTAGCGGTCATGAGCAGTTCTTC.

Only a few counts were recorded for this clonotype. The rearrangement links TRBV20-1 to TRBJ2-3, with D perhaps TRBD1 or TRBD2 (5 bases each). Germline assignment: CDR1 DFQATT and CDR2 SNEGSKA (reference sequence). Trimming stripped 2 bases from V and 4 bases from J, with 13 bases between. This CDR3 is 14 amino acids long. The CDR3 loop reads CSARSALGADTQYF. CDR3 nucleotide sequence: TGCAGTGCTAGATCGGCACTGGGGGCAGATACGCAGTATTTT.

This clonotype was recorded a few times. The chain carries TRBV20-1 and TRBJ2-5, with D possibly matching TRBD2 (5 bases). The V and J ends lost 6 bases and 4 bases respectively, with 33 bases between them. CDR3 length: 19 residues. In germline, CDR1 is DFQATT, CDR2 SNEGSKA (reference sequence). The CDR3 spells CSALVGQRNTGNWGETQYF. The CDR3, as DNA: TGCAGTGCCCTTGTCGGGCAGAGAAACACCGGGAATTGGGGAGAGACCCAGTACTTC.